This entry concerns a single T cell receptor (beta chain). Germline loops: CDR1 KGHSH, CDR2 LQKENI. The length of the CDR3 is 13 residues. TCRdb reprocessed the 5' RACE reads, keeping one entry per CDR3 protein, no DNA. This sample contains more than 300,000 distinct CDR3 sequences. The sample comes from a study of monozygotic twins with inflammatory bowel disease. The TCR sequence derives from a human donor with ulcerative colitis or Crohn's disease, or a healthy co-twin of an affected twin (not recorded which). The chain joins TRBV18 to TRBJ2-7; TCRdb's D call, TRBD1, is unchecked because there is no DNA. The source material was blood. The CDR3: CASSAEQGALTHF.